These T cell receptor beta chains were read from a single sample in a study of Graves' ophthalmopathy and Graves' hyperthyroidism. TCRdb re-derived calls from the multiplex PCR reads in MiXCR, one entry per CDR3 protein. The sample lists about 380,000 distinct CDR3 sequences; 15% were seen once. Sequenced material: peripheral blood. The receptors derive from a young woman with stable Graves' hyperthyroidism. CDR3s include the opening cysteine and the closing phenylalanine or tryptophan. Each record gives: V gene, clone size, D gene, J gene, CDR3 DNA, CDR3 protein. The D gene is left open where the match is weak. Where a row states a size, it is once, few, many or the class of an expanded clone; other rows omit it.

>TRBV7-2|few|.|TRBJ1-3
TGTGCCAGCAGCTTAGTCGGGTCCCCTGGAAACACCATATATTTT
CASSLVGSPGNTIYF
>TRBV15|once|TRBD2|TRBJ2-5
TGTGCCACCAGCTCCCCGGGAGGGGGACAAGAGACCCAGTACTTC
CATSSPGGGQETQYF
>TRBV6-1|.|TRBD1|TRBJ1-5
TGTGCCAGCAGAGGACAGGGGTCTTGGCAGCCCCAGCATTTT
CASRGQGSWQPQHF
>TRBV11-1|.|TRBD2|TRBJ2-7
TGTGCCAGCAGCCTATGGGGACTAGCGGGACCGGAGGGCCTTTACGAGCAGTACTTC
CASSLWGLAGPEGLYEQYF
>TRBV6-2/TRBV6-3|many|.|TRBJ2-7
TGTGCCAGCAGGAGGGCCAGGGAATTTTACGAGCAGTACTTC
CASRRAREFYEQYF
>TRBV29-1|many|.|TRBJ2-5
TGCAGCGTCAAGGAGGCAGGTCTGTACCAAGAGACCCAGTACTTC
CSVKEAGLYQETQYF
>TRBV5-1|many|TRBD1|TRBJ1-1
TGCGCCAGCAGCTACGCCGGGACAGGGGGCGCGTGGGCTGAAGCTTTCTTT
CASSYAGTGGAWAEAFF
>TRBV20-1|many|.|TRBJ2-2
TGCAGTGCTGAGGGGGGGATGAACACCGGGGAGCTGTTTTTT
CSAEGGMNTGELFF
>TRBV12-3/TRBV12-4|.|.|TRBJ1-1
TGTGCCAGCTGGGTAGGGGGTAGTAGTGAAGCTTTCTTT
CASWVGGSSEAFF
>TRBV29-1|many|.|TRBJ1-1
TGCAGCGTTGATGAGTTAAGAAAGTCGGACACTGAAGCTTTCTTT
CSVDELRKSDTEAFF
>TRBV7-8|many|TRBD1|TRBJ2-7
TGTGCCAGCAGCATCCCGACAGGGAAGGTGAGGGAGCAGTACTTC
CASSIPTGKVREQYF
>TRBV7-6|many|.|TRBJ1-1
TGTGCCAGCAGCAATCGGACGGATACTCTCTTT
CASSNRTDTLF
>TRBV12-3/TRBV12-4|many|.|TRBJ2-7
TGTGCCAGCAGTTTAGTACAGGTTGTGGGGGAGCAGTACTTC
CASSLVQVVGEQYF
>TRBV11-2|.|.|TRBJ2-7
TGTGCCAGCAGCCTTTGGGACACTTCATACTCCTACGAGCAGTACTTC
CASSLWDTSYSYEQYF
>TRBV29-1|many|.|TRBJ1-2
TGCAGCGTTGAAGAAGGGGCAGGGTATGGCTACACCTTC
CSVEEGAGYGYTF
>TRBV2|.|.|TRBJ2-7
TGTGCCAGCAGTGATTGGCAGGGTAGAGCAGAGTCCTACGAGCAGTACTTC
CASSDWQGRAESYEQYF